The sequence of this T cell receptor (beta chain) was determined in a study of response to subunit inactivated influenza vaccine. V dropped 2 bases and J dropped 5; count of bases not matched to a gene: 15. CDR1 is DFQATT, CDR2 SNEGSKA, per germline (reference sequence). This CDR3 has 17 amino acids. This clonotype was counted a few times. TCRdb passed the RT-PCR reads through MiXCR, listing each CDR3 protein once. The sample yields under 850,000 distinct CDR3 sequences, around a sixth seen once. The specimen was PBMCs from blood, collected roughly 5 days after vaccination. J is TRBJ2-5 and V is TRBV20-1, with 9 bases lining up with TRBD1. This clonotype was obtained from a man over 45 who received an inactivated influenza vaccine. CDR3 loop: CSARTQIPGQGMETQYF. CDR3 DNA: TGCAGTGCTAGAACACAGATACCGGGACAGGGTATGGAGACCCAGTACTTC.